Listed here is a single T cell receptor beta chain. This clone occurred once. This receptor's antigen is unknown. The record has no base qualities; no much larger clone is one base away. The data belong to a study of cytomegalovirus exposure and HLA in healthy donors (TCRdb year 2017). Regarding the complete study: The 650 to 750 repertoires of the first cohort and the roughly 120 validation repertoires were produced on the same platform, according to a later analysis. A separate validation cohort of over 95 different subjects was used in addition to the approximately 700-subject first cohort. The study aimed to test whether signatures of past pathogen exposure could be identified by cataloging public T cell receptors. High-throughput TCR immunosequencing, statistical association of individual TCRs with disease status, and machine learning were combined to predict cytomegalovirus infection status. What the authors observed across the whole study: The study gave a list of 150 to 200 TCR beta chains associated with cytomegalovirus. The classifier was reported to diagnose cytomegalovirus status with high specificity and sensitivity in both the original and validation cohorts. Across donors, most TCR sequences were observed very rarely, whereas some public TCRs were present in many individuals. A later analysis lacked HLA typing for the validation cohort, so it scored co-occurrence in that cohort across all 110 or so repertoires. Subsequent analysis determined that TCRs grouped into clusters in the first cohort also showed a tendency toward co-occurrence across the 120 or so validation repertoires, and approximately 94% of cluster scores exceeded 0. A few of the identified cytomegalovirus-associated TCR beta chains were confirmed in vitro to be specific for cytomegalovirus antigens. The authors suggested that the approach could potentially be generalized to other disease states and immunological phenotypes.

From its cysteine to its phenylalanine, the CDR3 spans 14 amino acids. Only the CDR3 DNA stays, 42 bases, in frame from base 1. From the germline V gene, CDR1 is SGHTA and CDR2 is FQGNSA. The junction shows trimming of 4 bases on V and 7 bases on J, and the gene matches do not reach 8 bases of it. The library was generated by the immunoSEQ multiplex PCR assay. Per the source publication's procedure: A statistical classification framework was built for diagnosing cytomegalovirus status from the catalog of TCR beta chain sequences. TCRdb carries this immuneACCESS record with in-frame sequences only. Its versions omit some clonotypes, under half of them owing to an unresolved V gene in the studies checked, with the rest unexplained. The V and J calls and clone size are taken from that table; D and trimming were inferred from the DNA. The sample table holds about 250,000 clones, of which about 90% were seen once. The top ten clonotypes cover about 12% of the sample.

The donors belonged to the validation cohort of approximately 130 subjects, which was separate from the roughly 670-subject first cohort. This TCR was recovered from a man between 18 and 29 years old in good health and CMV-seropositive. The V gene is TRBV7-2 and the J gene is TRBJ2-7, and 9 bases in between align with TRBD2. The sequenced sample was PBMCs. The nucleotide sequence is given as TGTGCCAGCAGCTGGAAGGGACTAGCCCGAGAGCAGTACTTC. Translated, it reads CASSWKGLAREQYF.